One TCR beta chain is described in this entry. Repertoires were generated with immunoSEQ multiplex PCR, while TCRdb's copy carries only in-frame clones and drops some. The repertoire holds tens of thousands of clones, under 95% seen once, with approximately 6.8% in the top ten. Germline V gene sequence: CDR1 SGHDN, CDR2 FVKESK. Trimming took off 1 base at V and 5 bases at J, with 14 bases between the two ends. CDR3 length: 15 amino acids. Stated time point: new active TB diagnosis, blood taken before or within 7 days of starting treatment. The sample is drawn from a study of T cells in tuberculosis. The wider study: Samples predate treatment or fall within its first 7 days.

This TCR was recovered from an adult with tuberculosis. Specimen: PBMCs, collected at tuberculosis diagnosis. This rearrangement joins TRBV14 to TRBJ1-2; a possible D gene is TRBD1 (6 bases). CDR3 DNA sequence: TGTGCCAGCAGCCAAGGGGGGCAGGGCTGGTATGGCTACACCTTC. This encodes CASSQGGQGWYGYTF. The full variable domain, in which reference TRBV14 and TRBJ1-2 provide the parts outside the CDR3, is EAGVTQFPSHSVIEKGQTVTLRCDPISGHDNLYWYRRVMGKEIKFLLHFVKESKQDESGMPNNRFLAERTGGTYSTLKVQPAELEDSGVYFCASSQGGQGWYGYTFGSGTRLTVV.